Included here is one T cell receptor beta chain sequence, with context. These data originate in a study of T-cell reconstitution after alpha-beta-depleted transplantation in children. Preparation of the TCRbeta library was carried out with unique molecular identifiers. TCRdb re-derived calls from the PCR reads in MiXCR, one entry per CDR3 protein. The sample contains about 540,000 distinct CDR3 sequences, 15% to 20% of which appear only once. The TCR comes from a human donor who donated a stem cell graft to a child with acute lymphoblastic leukemia. Sequenced here: PBMCs from the stem cell graft donor, sampled from the stem cell graft.

DNA of the CDR3: TGTGCCAGCAGTTTAGAGCTAGGGGAGCGGGAGAGCTCCTACAATGAGCAGTTCTTC. This translates into CASSLELGERESSYNEQFF. V gene TRBV12-3 or TRBV12-4 combines with J gene TRBJ2-1; 8 nucleotides line up with TRBD2. Unmatched junction bases numbered 11, after V lost 1 base and J lost 0 bases. The CDR3 sequence is 19 residues long.